Included here is one T cell receptor (beta chain) sequence, with context. Its matching antigen is unknown. Sequencing used immunoSEQ multiplex PCR; TCRdb keeps in-frame clones, though not all of them. The sample records under 150,000 clones, around nine tenths being singletons. The data stem from a study of T cell responses to AZD1222 COVID-19 vaccine. General observations from the study: Spike-specific TCR breadth and depth both grew after two AZD1222 doses. Clonal diversity was possibly underestimated, and the donors were mostly white British, with more females. Without day 14 samples, only post-peak T cell repertoires were studied.

Germline values: CDR1 LGHNA, CDR2 YNFKEQ. The CDR3 length is 16 residues. The V gene lost 4 bases and the J gene lost 4 bases, with 17 bases spanning the gap. This TCR was recovered from an adult in good health. This chain uses TRBV4-2 with TRBJ1-3, with D possibly TRBD1 on 6 matching bases. The input for sequencing was peripheral blood, taken on day 0 of AZD1222 vaccination. CDR3 protein: CASSLQRGGAGNTIYF. The CDR3 DNA sequence: TGTGCCAGCAGCCTCCAGCGTGGGGGCGCAGGAAACACCATATATTTT.